This T cell receptor beta chain stems from a study of shared clonotypes between healthy human individuals. Study at large: Each donor's CD4 naive and CD4 memory cells filled three plates apiece, CD8 naive two, and CD8 memory one.

Clones were sequenced by immunoSEQ multiplex PCR, and TCRdb holds only the in-frame ones, with some missing. The sample contains 2 million to 2.5 million clones, approximately 95% of which appear only once. The healthy adult donors were HIV-negative and reported no recent acute infections or vaccinations. The source of this sequence is a man younger than 35 in good health. Some clones in this sample may be carry-over from other donors' samples. The material sequenced was naive CD4+ T cells from PBMCs. As to subset: CD45RA+ positively selected.

In DNA, the CDR3 is TGTGCCAGCAGCCCCGGACCCACGGGCGAGCAGTACTTC. It specifies CASSPGPTGEQYF. This chain links TRBV7-3 with TRBJ2-7; D is unresolved. Trimming pared 5 bases from V and 6 bases from J, leaving 14 bases between. The germline V gene encodes CDR1 SGHTA and CDR2 FQGTGA. The CDR3 contains 13 residues.